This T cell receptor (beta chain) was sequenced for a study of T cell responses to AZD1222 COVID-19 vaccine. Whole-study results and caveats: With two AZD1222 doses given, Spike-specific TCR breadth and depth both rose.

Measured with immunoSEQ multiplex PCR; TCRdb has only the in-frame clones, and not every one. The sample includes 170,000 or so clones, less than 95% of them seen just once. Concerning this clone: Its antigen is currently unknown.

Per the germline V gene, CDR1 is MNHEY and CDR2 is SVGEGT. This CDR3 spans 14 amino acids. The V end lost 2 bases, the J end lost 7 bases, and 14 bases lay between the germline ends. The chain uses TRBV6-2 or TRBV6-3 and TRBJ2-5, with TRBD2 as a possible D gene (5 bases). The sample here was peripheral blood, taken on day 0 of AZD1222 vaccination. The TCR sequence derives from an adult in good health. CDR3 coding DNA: TGTGCCAGCAGTTACGCGGCGGGCCGGGGGACCCAGTACTTC. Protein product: CASSYAAGRGTQYF.